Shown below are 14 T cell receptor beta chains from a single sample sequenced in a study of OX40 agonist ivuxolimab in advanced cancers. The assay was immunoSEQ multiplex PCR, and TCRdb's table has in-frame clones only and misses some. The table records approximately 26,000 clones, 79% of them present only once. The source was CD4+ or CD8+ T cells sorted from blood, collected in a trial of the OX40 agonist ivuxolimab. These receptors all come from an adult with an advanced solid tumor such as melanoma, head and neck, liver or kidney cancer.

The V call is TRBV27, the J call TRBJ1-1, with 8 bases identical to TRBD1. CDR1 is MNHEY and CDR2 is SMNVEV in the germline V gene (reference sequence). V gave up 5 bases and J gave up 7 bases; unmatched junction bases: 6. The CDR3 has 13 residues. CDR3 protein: CASSLDRASEAFF. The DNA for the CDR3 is TGTGCCAGCAGTCTGGACAGGGCAAGTGAAGCTTTCTTT.

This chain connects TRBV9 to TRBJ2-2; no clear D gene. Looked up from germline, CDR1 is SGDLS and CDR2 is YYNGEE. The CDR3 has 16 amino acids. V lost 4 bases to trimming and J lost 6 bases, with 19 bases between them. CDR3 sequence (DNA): TGTGCCAGCAGCTTTAGTCGGCGCCAATCTTCCGGGGAGCTGTTTTTT. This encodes CASSFSRRQSSGELFF. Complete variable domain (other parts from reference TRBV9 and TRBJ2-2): DSGVTQTPKHLITATGQRVTLRCSPRSGDLSVYWYQQSLDQGLQFLIQYYNGEERAKGNILERFSAQQFPDLHSELNLSSLELGDSALYFCASSFSRRQSSGELFFGEGSRLTVL.

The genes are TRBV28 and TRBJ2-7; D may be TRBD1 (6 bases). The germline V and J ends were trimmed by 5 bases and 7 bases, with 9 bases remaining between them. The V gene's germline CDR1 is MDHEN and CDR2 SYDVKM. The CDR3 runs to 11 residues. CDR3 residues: CASSLGTEQYF. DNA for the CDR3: TGTGCCAGCAGTCTGGGGACAGAGCAGTACTTC. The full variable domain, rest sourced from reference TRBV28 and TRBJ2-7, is DVKVTQSSRYLVKRTGEKVFLECVQDMDHENMFWYRQDPGLGLRLIYFSYDVKMKEKGDIPEGYSVSREKKERFSLILESASTNQTSMYLCASSLGTEQYFGPGTRLTVT.

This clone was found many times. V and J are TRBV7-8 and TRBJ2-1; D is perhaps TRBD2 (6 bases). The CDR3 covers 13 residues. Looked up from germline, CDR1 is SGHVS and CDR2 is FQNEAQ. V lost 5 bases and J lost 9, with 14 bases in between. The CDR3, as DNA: TGTGCCAGCAGCCCCTCTAGCGCAAGTGAGCAGTTCTTC. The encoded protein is CASSPSSASEQFF.

CDR3: CASSTRAPSSTYEQYF. CDR3 coding DNA: TGTGCCAGCAGTACCAGAGCTCCTTCCTCAACCTACGAGCAGTACTTC. The V call is TRBV28, the J call TRBJ2-7, with unresolved D. V dropped 5 bases and J dropped 2 bases, with 19 bases sitting between them. Per germline, CDR1 MDHEN and CDR2 SYDVKM. The CDR3 consists of 16 residues.

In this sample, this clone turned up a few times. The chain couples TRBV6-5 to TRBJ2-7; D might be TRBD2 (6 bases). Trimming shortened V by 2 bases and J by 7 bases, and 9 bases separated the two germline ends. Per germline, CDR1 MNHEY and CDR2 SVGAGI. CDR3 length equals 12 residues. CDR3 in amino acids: CASSYTAGEQYF. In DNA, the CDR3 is TGTGCCAGCAGTTACACGGCGGGGGAGCAGTACTTC.

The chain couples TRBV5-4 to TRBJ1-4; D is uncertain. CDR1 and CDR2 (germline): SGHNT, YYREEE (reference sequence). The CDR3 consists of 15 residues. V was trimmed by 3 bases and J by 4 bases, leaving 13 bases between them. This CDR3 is CASSSQAGYNEKLFF. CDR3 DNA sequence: TGTGCCAGCAGCTCCCAGGCAGGCTATAATGAAAAACTGTTTTTT.

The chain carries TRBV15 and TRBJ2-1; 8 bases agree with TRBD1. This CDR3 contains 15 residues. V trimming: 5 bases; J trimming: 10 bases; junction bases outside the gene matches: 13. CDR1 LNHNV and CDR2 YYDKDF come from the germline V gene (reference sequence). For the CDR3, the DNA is TGTGCCACCAGCGGGCCAGGGGGCGGGATTAGCGAGCAGTTCTTC. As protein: CATSGPGGGISEQFF.

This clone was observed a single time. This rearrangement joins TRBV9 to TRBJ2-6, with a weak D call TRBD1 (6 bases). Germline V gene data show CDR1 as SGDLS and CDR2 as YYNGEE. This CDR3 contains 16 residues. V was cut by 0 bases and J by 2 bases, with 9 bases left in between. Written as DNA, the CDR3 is TGTGCCAGCAGCGTAGCCAAGGGGGCTGGGGCCAACGTCCTGACTTTC. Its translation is CASSVAKGAGANVLTF.

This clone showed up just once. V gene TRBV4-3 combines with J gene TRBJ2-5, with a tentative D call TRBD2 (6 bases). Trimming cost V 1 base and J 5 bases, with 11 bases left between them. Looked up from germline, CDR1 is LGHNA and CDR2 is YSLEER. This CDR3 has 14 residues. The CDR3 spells CASSQGRGKETQYF. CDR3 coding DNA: TGCGCCAGCAGCCAAGGCCGGGGGAAGGAGACCCAGTACTTC.

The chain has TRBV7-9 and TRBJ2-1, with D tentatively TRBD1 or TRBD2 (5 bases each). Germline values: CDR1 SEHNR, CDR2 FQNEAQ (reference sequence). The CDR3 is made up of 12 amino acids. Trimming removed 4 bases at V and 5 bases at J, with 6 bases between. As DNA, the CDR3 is TGTGCCAGCAGCTCGGGACACAATGAGCAGTTCTTC. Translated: CASSSGHNEQFF.

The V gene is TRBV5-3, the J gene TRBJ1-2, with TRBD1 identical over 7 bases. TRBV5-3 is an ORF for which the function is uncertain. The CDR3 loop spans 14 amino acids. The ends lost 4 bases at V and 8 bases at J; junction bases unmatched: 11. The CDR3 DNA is TGTGCCAGAAGCCGCCCAAAGGGGGCGCAAGGCTACACCTTC. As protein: CARSRPKGAQGYTF.

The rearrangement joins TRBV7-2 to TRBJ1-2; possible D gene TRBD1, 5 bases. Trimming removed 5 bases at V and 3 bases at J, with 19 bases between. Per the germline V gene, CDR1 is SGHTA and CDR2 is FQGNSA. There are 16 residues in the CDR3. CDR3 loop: CASSLNWGKSDYGYTF. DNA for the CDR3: TGTGCCAGCAGCCTGAATTGGGGGAAATCGGACTATGGCTACACCTTC.

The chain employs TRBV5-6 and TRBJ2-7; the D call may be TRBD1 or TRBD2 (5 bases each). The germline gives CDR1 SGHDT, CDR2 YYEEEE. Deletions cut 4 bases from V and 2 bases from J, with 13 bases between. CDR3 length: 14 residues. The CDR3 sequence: CASSARDGPYEQYF. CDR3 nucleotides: TGTGCCAGCAGCGCACGGGACGGGCCCTACGAGCAGTACTTC.